Shown below are 3 T cell receptor beta chains from a single sample sequenced in a study of neoadjuvant anti-PD-1 for oral cavity cancer. Generated by immunoSEQ multiplex PCR, the TCRdb table keeps only in-frame clones and is missing some. This table has about 9,800 clones, approximately 61% appearing once. Time point meaning: after neoadjuvant nivolumab, at surgical resection. Source: PBMCs, taken after nivolumab (anti-PD-1) treatment. These receptors were obtained from a person aged 35 to 85 with oral cavity squamous cell carcinoma.

The DNA for the CDR3 is TGCGCCAGCAGCTTCGGGGATAGCTCCTACGAGCAGTACTTC. The encoded protein is CASSFGDSSYEQYF. The J gene is TRBJ2-7, the V gene TRBV5-1; D possibly corresponds to TRBD2 (5 bases). Germline CDR1 reads SGHRS; CDR2 reads YFSETQ. The CDR3 spans 14 residues. V was shortened by 2 bases and J by 0 bases, with 9 bases between the two germline ends. The variable domain in full, with the rest retrieved from reference TRBV5-1 and TRBJ2-7, is KAGVTQTPRYLIKTRGQQVTLSCSPISGHRSVSWYQQTPGQGLQFLFEYFSETQRNKGNFPGRFSGRQFSNSRSEMNVSTLELGDSALYLCASSFGDSSYEQYFGPGTRLTVT.

The table lists this clone with a few counts. The chain links TRBV9 to TRBJ2-7; a weak D match, TRBD2 (6 bases). Germline lookup yields CDR1 SGDLS and CDR2 YYNGEE. The CDR3 extends over 15 amino acids. The V gene lost 0 bases and the J gene lost 3 bases, with 13 bases spanning the gap. The DNA of the CDR3 is TGTGCCAGCAGCGTAGGGGCCGCGGGGAACTACGAGCAGTACTTC. Translating gives CASSVGAAGNYEQYF.

This clone was counted only a few times. V is TRBV2 and J is TRBJ1-1; no reliable D call. In germline, CDR1 is SNHLY, CDR2 FYNNEI. The CDR3 has 13 amino acids. The germline V and J ends were trimmed by 2 bases and 0 bases, with 4 bases remaining between them. DNA for the CDR3: TGTGCCAGCAGTGAATCAATGAACACTGAAGCTTTCTTT. It codes for CASSESMNTEAFF. Complete variable domain (other parts from reference TRBV2 and TRBJ1-1): EPEVTQTPSHQVTQMGQEVILRCVPISNHLYFYWYRQILGQKVEFLVSFYNNEISEKSEIFDDQFSVERPDGSNFTLKIRSTKLEDSAMYFCASSESMNTEAFFGQGTRLTVV.